A selection of T cell receptor beta chains follows, all from one sample in a study of cytomegalovirus exposure and HLA in healthy donors. The protocol was immunoSEQ multiplex PCR, while the TCRdb copy is restricted to in-frame clones and leaves out a portion. The table has about 88,000 clones, around four fifths seen once. Material: PBMCs. Every receptor here comes from a man aged 30-40 years in good health and CMV-seronegative. CDR3s include the opening cysteine and the closing phenylalanine or tryptophan. The order of the fields is V gene, J gene, D gene, clone size, CDR3 protein, CDR3 DNA. A D gene is named only where the DNA matches it firmly. Clone size appears in some rows only: once, few, many, or a class for an expanded clone.

v_gene: TRBV28
j_gene: TRBJ2-7
d_gene: NA
abundance: few
CDR3aa: CAGQKGRGSYEQYF
CDR3nt: TGTGCCGGCCAAAAGGGGCGAGGCTCCTACGAGCAGTACTTC

v_gene: TRBV5-1
j_gene: TRBJ2-5
d_gene: NA
abundance: NA
CDR3aa: CASSLGSQGQGAQYF
CDR3nt: TGCGCCAGCAGCTTGGGAAGTCAGGGCCAGGGTGCCCAGTACTTC

v_gene: TRBV2
j_gene: TRBJ2-7
d_gene: TRBD1
abundance: NA
CDR3aa: CASSSGQGRSYEQYF
CDR3nt: TGTGCCAGCAGCTCGGGACAGGGAAGATCCTACGAGCAGTACTTC

v_gene: TRBV5-6
j_gene: TRBJ2-2
d_gene: TRBD2
abundance: NA
CDR3aa: CASSLLAEQLTGELFF
CDR3nt: TGTGCCAGCAGCTTACTAGCGGAGCAACTCACCGGGGAGCTGTTTTTT

v_gene: TRBV19
j_gene: TRBJ1-6
d_gene: TRBD1
abundance: NA
CDR3aa: CASSIYRTGDNSPLHF
CDR3nt: TGTGCCAGTAGTATATATAGGACAGGGGATAATTCACCCCTCCACTTT

v_gene: TRBV5-1
j_gene: TRBJ1-1
d_gene: TRBD1
abundance: NA
CDR3aa: CASSVGTATEAFF
CDR3nt: TGCGCCAGCAGCGTAGGGACAGCCACTGAAGCTTTCTTT

v_gene: TRBV18
j_gene: TRBJ1-3
d_gene: NA
abundance: NA
CDR3aa: CASSPSTDSSGNTIYF
CDR3nt: TGTGCCAGCTCACCTTCGACAGACTCCTCTGGAAACACCATATATTTT

v_gene: TRBV19
j_gene: TRBJ1-1
d_gene: TRBD1
abundance: NA
CDR3aa: CASSIRSQGANTEAFF
CDR3nt: TGTGCCAGTAGTATCAGGTCCCAGGGGGCGAACACTGAAGCTTTCTTT

v_gene: TRBV18
j_gene: TRBJ2-2
d_gene: NA
abundance: NA
CDR3aa: CASSPLRGGGTGELFF
CDR3nt: TGTGCCAGCTCACCCCTCCGCGGGGGCGGCACCGGGGAGCTGTTTTTT

v_gene: TRBV7-9
j_gene: TRBJ1-2
d_gene: NA
abundance: NA
CDR3aa: CASSWGGQSLNYGYTF
CDR3nt: TGTGCCAGCAGTTGGGGGGGCCAATCCCTTAACTATGGCTACACCTTC